The next 27 T cell receptor beta chains were all read from a single sample in a study of blood T cell repertoires in COVID-19. Here immunoSEQ multiplex PCR was the method, and the copy in TCRdb shows in-frame clones only, minus some. The sample yields a few hundred thousand clones, approximately 84% seen once. Source material: peripheral blood. The origin of the receptors is a person aged 70 to 79 with COVID-19, enrolled during active disease.

The chain employs TRBV19 and TRBJ1-1, with TRBD1 matching over 7 bases. This CDR3 comprises 13 residues. V lost 5 bases to trimming and J lost 4 bases; unmatched junction nucleotides: 4. The V gene's germline CDR1 is LNHDA and CDR2 SQIVND (reference sequence). The CDR3 protein is CASSGQVSTEAFF. For the CDR3, the DNA is TGTGCCAGTAGTGGACAGGTATCCACTGAAGCTTTCTTT.

For the CDR3, the DNA is TGCGCCAGCAGCCAAGATACAGACACGGATGGCACTGAAGCTTTCTTT. This gives the protein CASSQDTDTDGTEAFF. J is TRBJ1-1 and V is TRBV4-3; D not certain. The CDR3 extends over 16 amino acids. Trimming took 0 bases from V and 4 from J, leaving 15 bases between them. Germline CDR1 LGHNA, CDR2 YSLEER.

The V call is TRBV28, the J call TRBJ2-7; 14 nucleotides match TRBD2. From germline, CDR1 is MDHEN and CDR2 SYDVKM. The CDR3 spans 22 residues. V trimming: 5 bases; J trimming: 0 bases; junction bases outside the gene matches: 21. The CDR3 protein is CASSPVSSTGTSGGGSSYEQYF. The CDR3 DNA is TGTGCCAGCAGTCCCGTCTCAAGCACCGGGACTAGCGGGGGAGGGAGCTCCTACGAGCAGTACTTC.

This chain connects TRBV11-3 to TRBJ1-6, with TRBD1 matching over 8 bases. The germline gives CDR1 SGHNT, CDR2 YENEEA. V was pared by 2 bases and J by 5 bases, with 2 bases of the junction left unmatched. The CDR3 has 15 amino acids. CDR3 bases: TGTGCCAGCAGCTTATCGGGACAGGATAATTCACCCCTCCACTTT. This codes for CASSLSGQDNSPLHF.

The CDR3 loop reads CASSTNGLAGQSTDTQYF. The CDR3 DNA reads TGTGCCAGCAGCACAAATGGACTAGCGGGACAAAGCACAGATACGCAGTATTTT. The V and J genes are TRBV7-2 and TRBJ2-3; 12 nucleotides agree with TRBD2. Looked up from germline, CDR1 is SGHTA and CDR2 is FQGNSA. The CDR3 spans 18 residues. The J segment lost 0 bases and the V segment lost 5 bases, leaving 9 bases of the junction unmatched.

V usage is TRBV5-4 and J usage is TRBJ2-1; D possibly corresponds to TRBD2 (6 bases). The germline V and J ends were trimmed by 3 bases and 5 bases, with 15 bases remaining between them. The CDR3 length is 15 residues. Germline V lookup: CDR1 SGHNT, CDR2 YYREEE (reference sequence). The CDR3 coding sequence is TGTGCCAGCAGCTATGTGGCTAGCGCCGACAATGAGCAGTTCTTC. Its protein is CASSYVASADNEQFF.

The rearrangement links TRBV29-1 to TRBJ1-2; 7 bases line up with TRBD1. V trimming: 3 bases; J trimming: 3 bases; junction bases outside the gene matches: 1. The V gene's germline CDR1 is SQVTM and CDR2 ANQGSEA. This CDR3 contains 12 residues. The CDR3 sequence is CSVDRGYYGYTF. The CDR3 DNA reads as TGCAGCGTTGACAGGGGGTACTATGGCTACACCTTC.

The V call is TRBV7-3, the J call TRBJ2-7; 7 bases match TRBD1. V shed 5 bases, J shed 0 bases, and the junction held 4 bases outside the gene matches. The CDR3 sequence is 14 residues long. CDR1 and CDR2 from the germline V gene are SGHTA and FQGTGA. The CDR3 spells CASSPDRSSYEQYF. CDR3 nucleotides: TGTGCCAGCAGCCCGGACAGGAGCTCCTACGAGCAGTACTTC.

This clone was observed a single time. The rearrangement joins TRBV5-1 to TRBJ2-2, with TRBD2 matching over 7 bases. The trim removed 0 bases at V and 5 bases at J, leaving 4 bases unmatched. CDR3 length: 15 residues. Germline CDR1 is SGHRS and CDR2 is YFSETQ. The CDR3 DNA is TGCGCCAGCAGCTTGGGACTAGCAGGAACCGGGGAGCTGTTTTTT. It translates to CASSLGLAGTGELFF.

The chain recombines TRBV5-1 with TRBJ2-1; unclear D gene. The V gene lost 1 base and the J gene lost 5 bases, with 10 bases spanning the gap. Germline V lookup: CDR1 SGHRS, CDR2 YFSETQ. CDR3 length: 14 amino acids. The CDR3 loop reads CASSLTGLNNEQFF. The CDR3 bases are TGCGCCAGCAGCTTGACGGGTTTAAACAATGAGCAGTTCTTC.

The chain couples TRBV29-1 to TRBJ1-1; D might be TRBD1 (5 bases). This CDR3 is 15 amino acids long. Trimming stripped 5 bases from V and 3 bases from J, with 19 bases between. Germline CDR1 SQVTM, CDR2 ANQGSEA. The CDR3 here is CSVCTPIGGDTEAFF. Here the CDR3 DNA reads TGCAGCGTTTGCACCCCGATCGGGGGGGACACTGAAGCTTTCTTT.

V is TRBV5-6 and J is TRBJ2-2, with a tentative D call TRBD2 (5 bases). V was pared by 4 bases and J by 5 bases, with 15 bases between. Germline V gene sequence: CDR1 SGHDT, CDR2 YYEEEE. This CDR3 is 15 amino acids long. This chain's CDR3 is CASSPLRGATGELFF. The CDR3 DNA sequence: TGTGCCAGCAGCCCTCTACGGGGAGCGACCGGGGAGCTGTTTTTT.

The chain uses TRBV5-4 and TRBJ1-2; tentative D call: TRBD1 (5 bases). Germline-derived CDR1 and CDR2 are SGHNT and YYREEE (reference sequence). This CDR3 has 16 residues. Trimming took 3 bases from V and 8 from J, leaving 23 bases between them. CDR3 sequence: CASSSPAQGAYYGYTF. Written as DNA, the CDR3 is TGTGCCAGCAGCTCCCCCGCGCAGGGTGCTTATTACGGCTACACCTTC.

This chain links TRBV10-3 with TRBJ2-1, with 11 bases that match TRBD1. V shed 0 bases and J 8 bases; nucleotides not matched to a gene: 6. This CDR3 spans 16 amino acids. CDR1 and CDR2 (germline): ENHRY, SYGVKD. The CDR3 nucleotides read TGTGCCATCAGTGAGTCCCGGGACAGGGGGGTGGATGAGCAGTTCTTC. Its protein product is CAISESRDRGVDEQFF.

The CDR3 loop is CASTPSGGPYEQYF. In DNA, the CDR3 is TGCGCCAGCACGCCATCTGGAGGGCCCTACGAGCAGTACTTC. The chain carries TRBV5-1 and TRBJ2-7, with D possibly being TRBD2 (6 bases). From germline, CDR1 is SGHRS and CDR2 YFSETQ. The CDR3 contains 14 residues. The V end was cut by 6 bases, the J end by 2 bases, with 15 bases between. The full variable domain, its missing parts supplied by reference TRBV5-1 and TRBJ2-7, is KAGVTQTPRYLIKTRGQQVTLSCSPISGHRSVSWYQQTPGQGLQFLFEYFSETQRNKGNFPGRFSGRQFSNSRSEMNVSTLELGDSALYLCASTPSGGPYEQYFGPGTRLTVT.

This clone has more than one count but fewer than ten. In DNA form, the CDR3 reads TGTGCCAGCTCACCAGAGGGGGATCAGCCCCAGCATTTT. This codes for CASSPEGDQPQHF. The chain links TRBV18 to TRBJ1-5; a weak D match, TRBD1 (6 bases). The germline V and J ends were trimmed by 2 bases and 5 bases, with 7 bases remaining between them. CDR3 length: 13 residues. Per the germline V gene, CDR1 is KGHSH and CDR2 is LQKENI. Based on the CDR3 plus reference TRBV18 and TRBJ1-5, the full variable domain is NAGVMQNPRHLVRRRGQEARLRCSPMKGHSHVYWYRQLPEEGLKFMVYLQKENIIDESGMPKERFSAEFPKEGPSILRIQQVVRGDSAAYFCASSPEGDQPQHFGDGTRLSIL.

This chain connects TRBV5-4 to TRBJ2-7, with 8 nucleotides matching TRBD2. Germline V gene sequence: CDR1 SGHNT, CDR2 YYREEE (reference sequence). There are 14 residues in the CDR3. V lost 4 bases and J lost 2; bases outside the gene matches: 5. The CDR3 DNA reads as TGTGCCAGCAGCCCTCCGGGGGGGCCCTACGAGCAGTACTTC. This codes for CASSPPGGPYEQYF. The whole variable domain, remainder taken from reference TRBV5-4 and TRBJ2-7, is ETGVTQSPTHLIKTRGQQVTLRCSSQSGHNTVSWYQQALGQGPQFIFQYYREEENGRGNFPPRFSGLQFPNYSSELNVNALELDDSALYLCASSPPGGPYEQYFGPGTRLTVT.

The rearrangement joins TRBV27 to TRBJ2-5, with a weak D call TRBD2 (6 bases). Germline assignment: CDR1 MNHEY and CDR2 SMNVEV (reference sequence). This CDR3 comprises 16 residues. The ends were cut back, 6 bases at V and 4 bases at J, with 21 bases in the middle. CDR3 in amino acids: CASSGNGRLGRETQYF. The CDR3 DNA follows: TGTGCCAGCAGCGGTAATGGGAGGCTCGGCCGAGAGACCCAGTACTTC.

The chain joins TRBV11-3 to TRBJ2-1; TRBD2 matches at 8 bases. This CDR3 spans 16 amino acids. J was trimmed by 3 bases and V by 5 bases; bases with no gene match: 9. Per the germline V gene, CDR1 is SGHNT and CDR2 is YENEEA. The CDR3 coding sequence is TGTGCCAGCAGCCCCGGGGGGGACCAAAACTACAATGAGCAGTTCTTC. Protein product: CASSPGGDQNYNEQFF.

This clone occurred a few times. The V and J genes are TRBV7-2 and TRBJ1-6; TRBD1 matches 8 bases. The germline V gene encodes CDR1 SGHTA and CDR2 FQGNSA. This CDR3 is built from 15 residues. Losses at the gene ends were 5 bases for V and 7 bases for J; bases not matched to a gene: 7. CDR3 protein: CASSIKQGGNSPLHF. CDR3 DNA sequence: TGTGCCAGCAGCATCAAACAGGGGGGAAATTCACCCCTCCACTTT.

The chain uses TRBV5-1 and TRBJ1-6, with D tentatively TRBD1 (6 bases). The V gene's germline CDR1 is SGHRS and CDR2 YFSETQ. Trimming cost V 0 bases and J 10 bases, with 14 bases left between them. The CDR3 totals 15 residues. CDR3 sequence (DNA): TGCGCCAGCAGCTTGGAAGGTCGGACAGCCTCACCCCTCCACTTT. Translated, it gives CASSLEGRTASPLHF.

The rearrangement links TRBV3-1 (or the pseudogene TRBV3-2) to TRBJ1-3; 7 bases are a match to TRBD1. Germline V gene lookup returns CDR1 LGHDT and CDR2 YNNKEL (reference sequence). The trim removed 3 bases at V and 9 bases at J, leaving 5 bases unmatched. This CDR3 contains 13 residues. Here the CDR3 reads CASSQQPGGTIYF. In DNA form, the CDR3 reads TGTGCCAGCAGCCAGCAGCCAGGGGGCACCATATATTTT.

The V call is TRBV7-2, the J call TRBJ2-1, with TRBD2 matching over 7 bases. Trimming cost V 5 bases and J 9 bases; bases outside gene matches: 10. Germline V gene data show CDR1 as SGHTA and CDR2 as FQGNSA. This CDR3 comprises 14 residues. The CDR3 protein is CASSRTTSASEQFF. DNA for the CDR3: TGTGCCAGCAGCCGCACCACTAGCGCCAGTGAGCAGTTCTTC. The full variable domain, its missing parts supplied by reference TRBV7-2 and TRBJ2-1, is GAGVSQSPSNKVTEKGKDVELRCDPISGHTALYWYRQSLGQGLEFLIYFQGNSAPDKSGLPSDRFSAERTGGSVSTLTIQRTQQEDSAVYLCASSRTTSASEQFFGPGTRLTVL.

A single count supports this clone. The rearrangement joins TRBV7-3 to TRBJ2-3; 7 nucleotides align to TRBD2. The CDR3 runs to 15 residues. The V segment lost 2 bases and the J segment 2 bases; nucleotides outside the gene matches: 4. Germline V gene data show CDR1 as SGHTA and CDR2 as FQGTGA. The CDR3 DNA follows: TGTGCCAGCAGCTTAGCGGGGGAAGTCACAGATACGCAGTATTTT. Its translation: CASSLAGEVTDTQYF.

This clone came up a few times. This chain links TRBV3-1 (or the pseudogene TRBV3-2) with TRBJ1-3; D is perhaps TRBD1 (5 bases). The CDR3 is 15 amino acids. Trimming pared 3 bases from V and 7 bases from J, leaving 16 bases between. Germline values: CDR1 LGHDT, CDR2 YNNKEL (reference sequence). CDR3 in amino acids: CASSHFPGLINTIYF. The CDR3 region has the DNA TGTGCCAGCAGCCATTTTCCAGGGCTTATTAACACCATATATTTT.

The chain carries TRBV21-1 and TRBJ1-5; the table assigns TRBD1, which was not confirmed against the DNA. TRBV21-1 is termed a pseudogene. The CDR3 is 17 amino acids. The CDR3 reads CASSKAGRQFWSQPQHF. The CDR3 coding sequence is TGTGCCAGCAGCAAAGCAGGACGACAGTTCTGGAGTCAGCCCCAGCATTTT.

This clone was seen more than once but under ten times. The CDR3: CASSARDRGHNEQFF. The DNA of the CDR3 is TGTGCCAGCAGTGCTAGGGACAGGGGCCACAATGAGCAGTTCTTC. The chain is built from TRBV2 and TRBJ2-1, with 10 bases identical to TRBD1. Germline loops: CDR1 SNHLY, CDR2 FYNNEI. Trimming at V came to 4 bases and at J to 5 bases, leaving 5 bases not matched to a gene. The CDR3 has 15 residues.